The present TCR beta chain was sequenced within a study of HIV-infected patients and healthy controls. Follow-up blood was drawn about 14 weeks, roughly three months, after antiretroviral therapy began. All unsorted peripheral T cells were captured because whole blood was used without fractionation. Germline V gene data show CDR1 as MGHRA and CDR2 as YSYEKL. The CDR3 loop spans 15 amino acids. Trimming left V 2 bases short and J 2 bases short, with 13 bases between. The sample holds many counts of this clonotype. Reverse transcription used 500 to 550 ng RNA and constant-region primers for alpha and beta. Using multiplexing indices, alpha and beta chain libraries were generated apart by chain-specific third strand synthesis. TCRdb redid the calling of the 5' RACE reads with MiXCR, one entry per CDR3 protein. The sample has 18,000 or so distinct CDR3 sequences; 8.5% are singletons.

This rearrangement joins TRBV4-1 to TRBJ2-7; D not resolved. The material was blood, obtained during antiretroviral therapy. The origin of this receptor is an adult with HIV infection. CDR3 amino acids: CASSQRSQKTYEQYF. The CDR3 nucleotides are TGCGCCAGCAGCCAAAGGAGCCAGAAGACCTACGAGCAGTACTTC.